Presented here are 21 T cell receptor beta chains from one specimen sequenced in a study of blood T cells in healthy people across ages. Primed by a sample-barcoded 5' primer and a J-beta primer mix, a second PCR proceeded for 7 to 11 cycles. TCRdb re-called the 5' RACE reads through MiXCR, storing one row per CDR3 protein. The sample consists of roughly 2 million distinct CDR3 sequences, 49% of them appearing once. Material: blood. The receptors shown here come from a woman in her thirties or forties in good health.

This clonotype was observed a single time. The rearrangement joins TRBV11-2 to TRBJ2-2, with D perhaps assigned TRBD1 or TRBD2 (5 bases each). V was pared by 0 bases and J by 6 bases, with 11 bases between. CDR1 is SGHAT, CDR2 FQNNGV, per germline. This CDR3 region has 15 residues. The CDR3 region has the DNA TGTGCCAGCAGCTTAGATCGAGGGGCGGCCGGGGAGCTGTTTTTT. It encodes CASSLDRGAAGELFF.

The V and J genes are TRBV29-1 and TRBJ2-5; TRBD2 agrees at 16 bases. The J segment lost 5 bases and the V segment lost 5 bases, leaving 5 bases of the junction unmatched. Germline V gives CDR1 SQVTM, CDR2 ANQGSEA. This CDR3 is 15 amino acids long. CDR3 nucleotides: TGCAGCGTTTCTGGGACTAGCGGGGGGGCGGAGACCCAGTACTTC. It translates to CSVSGTSGGAETQYF.

V gene TRBV5-5 combines with J gene TRBJ1-4; D possibly corresponds to TRBD1 (5 bases). Germline CDR1 and CDR2: SGHKS and YYEKEE (reference sequence). This CDR3 spans 12 amino acids. V was shortened by 5 bases and J by 7 bases, with 9 bases between the two germline ends. For the CDR3, the DNA is TGTGCCAGCAGTCGGGACGGTGAAAAACTGTTTTTT. Its translation is CASSRDGEKLFF.

The rearrangement joins TRBV7-9 to TRBJ2-3; D not resolved. Trimming removed 2 bases from V and 2 bases from J, with 8 bases in between. The germline V gene encodes CDR1 SEHNR and CDR2 FQNEAQ (reference sequence). The CDR3 totals 14 residues. This CDR3 reads CASSLKLTTDTQYF. The CDR3 DNA sequence: TGTGCCAGCAGCTTAAAACTTACCACAGATACGCAGTATTTT.

This chain connects TRBV4-3 to TRBJ2-5, with D possibly being TRBD1 (7 bases). CDR3 size: 16 residues. Trimming left V 0 bases short and J 4 bases short, with 15 bases between. CDR1 LGHNA and CDR2 YSLEER come from the germline V gene. CDR3 in DNA: TGCGCCAGCAGCCAAGATCCCCAGGGGGGCGGAGAGACCCAGTACTTC. Translation: CASSQDPQGGGETQYF.

V usage is TRBV24-1 and J usage is TRBJ2-4, with TRBD1 matching over 8 bases. The germline CDR1 and CDR2 sequences are KGHDR and SFDVKD. Trimming took 3 bases from V and 9 from J; bases not matched to a gene: 6. This CDR3 is 14 amino acids long. CDR3: CATSDRQGSSIQYF. CDR3 sequence (DNA): TGTGCCACCAGTGATCGACAGGGGTCGAGCATTCAGTACTTC.

A few counts support this clonotype. The chain carries TRBV20-1 and TRBJ1-2; 8 bases agree with TRBD1. CDR1 and CDR2 (germline): DFQATT, SNEGSKA (reference sequence). This CDR3 has 13 amino acids. Germline trimming cut 5 bases from V and 4 bases from J; bases unmatched to any gene: 6. The CDR3 DNA reads TGCAGTGCTTTACGGGACAGGACCTATGGCTACACCTTC. Its translation: CSALRDRTYGYTF.

This clonotype was seen more than once but under ten times. The chain uses TRBV10-3 and TRBJ2-7, with D maybe TRBD1 (6 bases). V lost 0 bases to trimming and J lost 1 base, with 13 bases between them. Germline CDR1 and CDR2: ENHRY and SYGVKD. The CDR3 totals 16 residues. The CDR3 loop reads CAISESRQVISYEQYF. The CDR3 nucleotides are TGTGCCATCAGTGAGTCTAGACAGGTGATTTCCTACGAGCAGTACTTC.

The chain has TRBV20-1 and TRBJ2-4, with D tentatively TRBD1 or TRBD2 (5 bases each). This CDR3 comprises 12 residues. Deletions cut 3 bases from V and 13 bases from J, with 16 bases between. Germline-derived CDR1 and CDR2 are DFQATT and SNEGSKA (reference sequence). The CDR3 loop is CSASGTPDWQYF. CDR3 bases: TGCAGTGCTAGCGGGACCCCCGATTGGCAGTACTTC.

The V call is TRBV28, the J call TRBJ2-5; TRBD1 might be the D (5 bases). The end of the DNA is better explained by TRBJ2-7, so the J call may be wrong. The CDR3 length is 16 residues. Germline-derived CDR1 and CDR2 are MDHEN and SYDVKM. The CDR3 protein is CASSSGGAPRYYEQYF. CDR3 sequence (DNA): TGTGCCAGCAGTTCGGGTGGGGCCCCCCGGTATTACGAGCAGTACTTC.

The chain has TRBV7-2 and TRBJ2-4; TRBD2 is a possible D gene (6 bases). Trimming took 7 bases from V and 5 from J, leaving 6 bases between them. There are 11 residues in the CDR3. The germline V gene has CDR1 SGHTA and CDR2 FQGNSA. As DNA, the CDR3 is TGTGCCAGCACGGGGGAAAACATTCAGTACTTC. Amino acid sequence: CASTGENIQYF.

The genes are TRBV6-6 and TRBJ2-5, with 10 nucleotides matching TRBD1. This CDR3 spans 17 amino acids. The trim removed 2 bases at V and 2 bases at J, leaving 8 bases unmatched. Germline CDR1 is MNHNY and CDR2 is SVGAGI (reference sequence). The CDR3 nucleotides read TGTGCCAGCAGTTACGAGTGGGACAGGGGCTTACAAGAGACCCAGTACTTC. Translating it yields CASSYEWDRGLQETQYF.

This clonotype was counted a few times. The J gene is TRBJ1-5, the V gene TRBV27; no definite D call. The CDR3 extends over 15 amino acids. Germline CDR1 is MNHEY and CDR2 is SMNVEV (reference sequence). Trimming cost V 0 bases and J 4 bases, with 10 bases left between them. CDR3 nucleotide sequence: TGTGCCAGCAGTTTATCGGGGATTGGGAATCAGCCCCAGCATTTT. This encodes CASSLSGIGNQPQHF.

This clonotype has more than one count but fewer than ten. The rearrangement joins TRBV7-3 to TRBJ2-3, with 7 bases fitting TRBD1. V lost 5 bases and J lost 3; bases outside the gene matches: 8. Looked up from germline, CDR1 is SGHTA and CDR2 is FQGTGA. The CDR3 spans 15 residues. CDR3 nucleotides: TGTGCCAGCAGCGCTACCGGGACAGATACAGATACGCAGTATTTT. Protein product: CASSATGTDTDTQYF. The full variable domain, with the rest looked up from reference TRBV7-3 and TRBJ2-3, is GAGVSQTPSNKVTEKGKYVELRCDPISGHTALYWYRQSLGQGPEFLIYFQGTGAADDSGLPNDRFFAVRPEGSVSTLKIQRTERGDSAVYLCASSATGTDTDTQYFGPGTRLTVL.

CDR3 residues: CATSDRVPGQETQYF. The CDR3 nucleotides read TGTGCCACCAGTGACCGGGTCCCGGGGCAGGAGACCCAGTACTTC. The V call is TRBV24-1, the J call TRBJ2-5; D assignment may be TRBD1 or TRBD2 (5 bases each). The germline V and J ends were trimmed by 4 bases and 5 bases, with 16 bases remaining between them. The CDR3 is 15 residues long. The germline CDR1 and CDR2 sequences are KGHDR and SFDVKD.

The V gene is TRBV7-9, the J gene TRBJ2-1; 9 bases map to TRBD1. The junction had 5 bases not matched to a gene; V was cut back by 4 bases and J by 13 bases. The CDR3 totals 12 residues. The germline V gene encodes CDR1 SEHNR and CDR2 FQNEAQ (reference sequence). CDR3 nucleotides: TGTGCCAGCAGCTCCGGGACAGGGTTACAGTTCTTC. Translation gives CASSSGTGLQFF.

The chain couples TRBV20-1 to TRBJ1-4; D unclear. Germline V gene data show CDR1 as DFQATT and CDR2 as SNEGSKA (reference sequence). The CDR3 is made up of 12 amino acids. V was pared by 7 bases and J by 3 bases, with 9 bases between. The CDR3 nucleotides are TGCAGTGTCTGCCAGCCTAATGAAAAACTGTTTTTT. It is translated as CSVCQPNEKLFF.

This clonotype was counted a few times. The CDR3 here is CSAHEQGNYGYTF. CDR3 DNA: TGCAGCGCTCATGAACAGGGAAACTATGGCTACACCTTC. The rearrangement joins TRBV29-1 to TRBJ1-2, with a tentative D call TRBD1 (6 bases). The V gene's germline CDR1 is SQVTM and CDR2 ANQGSEA. Trimming pared 7 bases from V and 2 bases from J, leaving 14 bases between. This CDR3 is 13 amino acids long.

The J gene is TRBJ2-5, the V gene TRBV6-2 or TRBV6-3; D is ambiguous. The end of the DNA fits TRBJ2-7 better, so the J call may be wrong. The CDR3 has 15 amino acids. Per the germline V gene, CDR1 is MNHEY and CDR2 is SVGEGT. CDR3 amino acids: CASSPDCPRTYEQYF. CDR3 nucleotides: TGTGCCAGCAGCCCCGACTGTCCACGGACCTACGAGCAGTACTTC.

The chain joins TRBV2 to TRBJ2-1, with D tentatively TRBD2 (5 bases). CDR1 and CDR2 (germline): SNHLY, FYNNEI. This CDR3 has 12 residues. V was shortened by 9 bases and J by 9 bases, with 15 bases between the two germline ends. CDR3 nucleotide sequence: TGTGCCAGAGACGTCCGGGCGGGTGAGCAGTTCTTC. Protein product: CARDVRAGEQFF.

The chain has TRBV5-5 and TRBJ1-6; 8 nucleotides align to TRBD1. V lost 3 bases to trimming and J lost 9 bases; unmatched junction nucleotides: 5. The CDR3 covers 14 residues. CDR1 SGHKS and CDR2 YYEKEE come from the germline V gene (reference sequence). CDR3 protein: CASSWTGIGSPLHF. The CDR3 DNA reads as TGTGCCAGCAGCTGGACAGGGATTGGTTCACCCCTCCACTTT.